These 5 T cell receptor beta chains were all obtained from the same sample, sequenced in a study of blood T cells in healthy people across ages. Together with a sample-barcoded 5' primer, a J-beta primer mix was included in a second PCR lasting roughly 6 to 12 cycles. TCRdb re-analysed the 5' RACE reads in MiXCR, keeping a single row per CDR3 protein. The sample lists around 940,000 distinct CDR3 sequences, roughly half seen once, with about a fifth in the top ten. Sequenced sample: blood. All receptors derive from a woman in her sixties or seventies in good health.

The V gene is TRBV29-1, the J gene TRBJ2-5; D could derive from TRBD1 or TRBD2 (5 bases each). The V end was cut by 1 base, the J end by 13 bases, with 10 bases between. CDR3 length: 10 residues. The germline V gene encodes CDR1 SQVTM and CDR2 ANQGSEA. Here the CDR3 reads CSVEGGAGYF. The DNA for the CDR3 is TGCAGCGTTGAAGGAGGGGCGGGGTACTTC.

Written as DNA, the CDR3 is TGTGCCAGCAGCCAAGGATCTGCGGGGGACCGGGAGCAGTACTTC. This encodes CASSQGSAGDREQYF. This chain links TRBV3-1 with TRBJ2-5; TRBD2 matches 7 bases. Germline V gene lookup returns CDR1 LGHDT and CDR2 YNNKEL (reference sequence). With 1 base clipped from V and 11 bases from J, the junction kept 13 bases outside the gene matches. The CDR3 runs to 15 residues.

The chain has TRBV7-8 and TRBJ2-3; TRBD2 matches 12 bases. The CDR3 has 18 residues. V lost 6 bases and J lost 0; bases outside the gene matches: 10. Germline V gives CDR1 SGHVS, CDR2 FQNEAQ. In DNA form, the CDR3 reads TGTGCCAGCAGACCGGGACTAGCGGGTTTCTCTAGCACAGATACGCAGTATTTT. The encoded protein is CASRPGLAGFSSTDTQYF.

A remark on this clonotype: A much larger clone differs by one base, so this may be a read error. The chain employs TRBV12-3 or TRBV12-4 and TRBJ2-3; D is ambiguous. The CDR3 has 14 amino acids. With 6 bases removed from V and 4 bases from J, the gap between germline ends came to 14 bases. CDR3 residues: CASSLKRISDTQYF. In nucleotides, the CDR3 is TGTGCCAGCAGCCTAAAAAGGATATCAGATACGCAGTATTTT.

The gene calls are TRBV29-1 and TRBJ2-1; D unresolved. This CDR3 has 11 amino acids. V lost 7 bases to trimming and J lost 7 bases, with 11 bases between them. Germline CDR1 and CDR2: SQVTM and ANQGSEA. CDR3 residues: CSAKPTNEQFF. The CDR3 bases are TGCAGCGCCAAACCAACTAATGAGCAGTTCTTC.